The clone carrying this T cell receptor (beta chain) was counted ten times or more. Its target is unknown. Possible read error: a much larger clone is one base away. This entry is derived from a study of breast tumors, draining lymph nodes, adjacent tissues. Germline V CDR1 and CDR2: DFQATT, SNEGSKA (reference sequence). This CDR3 region has 17 residues. Trimming took off 4 bases at V and 14 bases at J, with 30 bases between the two ends. Axillary draining lymph nodes of breast cancer patients supplied the node samples. Study-level results: Tumor and nontumor repertoires were significantly more similar in luminal-like than in basal-like breast cancer. Tumor T cell lymph node origin was a supported hypothesis, not proven. Tumor repertoires ranked between lymph nodes and nontumor tissue in diversity, with V and J gene preferences.

TCRdb called the multiplex PCR reads again in MiXCR, with one record for every CDR3 protein. Here the sample spans about 110,000 distinct CDR3 sequences, 30% being singletons. The receptor comes from a female donor with breast cancer. Some clones in this sample may be carry-over from other donors' samples. The source material was axillary lymph node tissue. The J gene is TRBJ1-6, the V gene TRBV20-1; a weak D match, TRBD1 (5 bases). The CDR3 DNA follows: TGCAGTGCTACGCCTCAGATGATGGCTCCCTCAGGGTCAACCCTCCACTTT. Residues: CSATPQMMAPSGSTLHF.